The source of this T cell receptor (beta chain) is a study of blood T cell repertoires in COVID-19. Study-wide context: The origin of the acute and convalescent COVID-19 samples was the United States, Italy and Spain. T cells, B-cell-depleted T cells, or PBMCs provided the cDNA or gDNA that served as material.

The repertoire was sequenced with immunoSEQ multiplex PCR; TCRdb's copy has only in-frame clones and lacks some. The sample yields fewer than 300,000 clones, around 89% seen once. CDR1 and CDR2 from the germline V gene are SGHRS and YFSETQ. V lost 2 bases, J lost 4 bases, and 15 bases lay in between. This CDR3 is built from 16 residues. Cohort 3 donors were reported recovered after two negative PCRs, clearance, or symptom resolution. This sequence was found in a man aged 35 to 55 who had recovered from COVID-19. The sequenced sample consisted of PBMCs or T cells enriched from blood (not recorded which). The chain carries TRBV5-1 and TRBJ2-2, with no clear D. CDR3: CASSLGPAVVTGELFF. The CDR3 nucleotides read TGCGCCAGCAGCTTAGGCCCGGCGGTTGTCACCGGGGAGCTGTTTTTT. Supplemented by reference TRBV5-1 and TRBJ2-2, the full variable domain reads KAGVTQTPRYLIKTRGQQVTLSCSPISGHRSVSWYQQTPGQGLQFLFEYFSETQRNKGNFPGRFSGRQFSNSRSEMNVSTLELGDSALYLCASSLGPAVVTGELFFGEGSRLTVL.